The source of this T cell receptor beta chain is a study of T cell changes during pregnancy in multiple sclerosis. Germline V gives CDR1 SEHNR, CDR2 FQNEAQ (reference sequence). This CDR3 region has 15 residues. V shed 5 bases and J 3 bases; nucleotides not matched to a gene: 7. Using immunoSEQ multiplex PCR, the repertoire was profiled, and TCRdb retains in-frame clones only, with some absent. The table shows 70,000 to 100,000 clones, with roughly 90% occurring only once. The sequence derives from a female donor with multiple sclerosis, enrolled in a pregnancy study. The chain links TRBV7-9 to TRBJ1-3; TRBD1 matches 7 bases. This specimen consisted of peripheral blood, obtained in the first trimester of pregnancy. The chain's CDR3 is CASSPRGLGGNTIYF. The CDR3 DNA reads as TGTGCCAGCAGCCCAAGGGGGCTAGGTGGAAACACCATATATTTT. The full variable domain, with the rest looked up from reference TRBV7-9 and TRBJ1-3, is DTGVSQNPRHKITKRGQNVTFRCDPISEHNRLYWYRQTLGQGPEFLTYFQNEAQLEKSRLLSDRFSAERPKGSFSTLEIQRTEQGDSAMYLCASSPRGLGGNTIYFGEGSWLTVV.